What follows is one TCR beta chain and its context. The TCRbeta library incorporated unique molecular identifiers. Each CDR3 protein gets one entry after TCRdb re-called the PCR reads with MiXCR. The sample shows 450,000 to 550,000 distinct CDR3 sequences, roughly an eighth of them seen only once. The sample comes from a study of T-cell reconstitution after alpha-beta-depleted transplantation in children. V was shortened by 0 bases and J by 2 bases, with 13 bases between the two germline ends. Germline lookup yields CDR1 DFQATT and CDR2 SNEGSKA (reference sequence). This CDR3 is 15 amino acids long. The sequence was obtained from a female patient under 10 years old who had a stem cell transplant for aplastic anemia, so the T cells may come from the graft donor. The sample consisted of PBMCs, mostly from graft donor cells, taken 180 days after TCRalphabeta/CD19-depleted stem cell transplant. This chain joins TRBV20-1 and TRBJ2-5, with a weak D call TRBD1 (6 bases). The CDR3 sequence: CSARDYGGQQETQYF. CDR3 coding DNA: TGCAGTGCTAGAGATTATGGTGGACAGCAAGAGACCCAGTACTTC.